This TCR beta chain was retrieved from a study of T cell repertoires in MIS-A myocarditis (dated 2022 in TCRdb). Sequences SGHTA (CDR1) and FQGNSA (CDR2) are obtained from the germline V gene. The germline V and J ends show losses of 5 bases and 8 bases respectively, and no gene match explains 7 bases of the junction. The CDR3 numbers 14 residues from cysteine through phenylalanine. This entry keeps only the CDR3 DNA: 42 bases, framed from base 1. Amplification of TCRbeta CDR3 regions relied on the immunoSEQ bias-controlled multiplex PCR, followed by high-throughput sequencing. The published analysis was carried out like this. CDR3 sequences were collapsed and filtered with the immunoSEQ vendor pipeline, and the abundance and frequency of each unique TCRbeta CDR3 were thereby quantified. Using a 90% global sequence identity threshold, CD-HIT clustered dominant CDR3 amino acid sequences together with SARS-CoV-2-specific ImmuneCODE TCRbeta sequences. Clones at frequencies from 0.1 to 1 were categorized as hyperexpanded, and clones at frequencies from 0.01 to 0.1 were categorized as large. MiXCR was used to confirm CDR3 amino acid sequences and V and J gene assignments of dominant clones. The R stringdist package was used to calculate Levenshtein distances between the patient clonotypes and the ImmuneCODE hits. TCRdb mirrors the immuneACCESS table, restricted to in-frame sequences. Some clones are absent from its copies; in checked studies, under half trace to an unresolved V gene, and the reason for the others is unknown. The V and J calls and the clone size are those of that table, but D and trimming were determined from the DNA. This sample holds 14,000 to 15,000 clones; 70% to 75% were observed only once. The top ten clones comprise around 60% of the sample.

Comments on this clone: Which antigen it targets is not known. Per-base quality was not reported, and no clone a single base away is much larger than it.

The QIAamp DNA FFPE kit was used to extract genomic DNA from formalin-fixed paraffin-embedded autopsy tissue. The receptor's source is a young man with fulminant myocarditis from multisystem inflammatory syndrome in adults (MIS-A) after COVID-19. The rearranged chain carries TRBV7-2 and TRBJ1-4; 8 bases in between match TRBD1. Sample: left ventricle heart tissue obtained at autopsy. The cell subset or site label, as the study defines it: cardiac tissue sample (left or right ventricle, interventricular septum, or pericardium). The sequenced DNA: TGTGCCAGCAGCACCGGACAGGGTTGGGAAAAACTGTTTTTT. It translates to CASSTGQGWEKLFF.